This entry lists 27 T cell receptor beta chains sequenced from one sample in a study of metastatic and nonmetastatic thyroid tumors. TCRdb reanalyzed the PCR reads via MiXCR. The sample records 29,000 or so clones, approximately 4% being singletons. Ahead of thyroid surgery, no patient had received treatment of any kind. The source material was blood. These TCRs come from a female donor with papillary thyroid cancer or a benign thyroid nodule (not recorded which). Some clones in this sample may be carry-over from other donors' samples.

This chain uses TRBV19 with TRBJ1-2; tentative D call: TRBD1 (6 bases). The V and J ends lost 6 bases and 12 bases respectively, with 11 bases between them. The germline V gene has CDR1 LNHDA and CDR2 SQIVND (reference sequence). The CDR3 has 10 residues. Here the CDR3 DNA reads TGTGCCAGTAGACAGGGAGGCAACACCTTC. It translates to CASRQGGNTF.

V gene TRBV5-4 combines with J gene TRBJ2-5; the D gene is possibly TRBD1 (5 bases). The CDR3 runs 14 residues. The germline CDR1 and CDR2 sequences are SGHNT and YYREEE (reference sequence). Trimming shortened V by 4 bases and J by 1 base, and 11 bases separated the two germline ends. CDR3 sequence reads: CASSPRQTQETQYF. In DNA form, the CDR3 reads TGTGCCAGCAGCCCTAGACAGACCCAAGAGACCCAGTACTTC.

This clone was observed many times. The rearrangement joins TRBV4-2 to TRBJ2-7; unclear D gene. The CDR3 consists of 12 residues. In germline, CDR1 is LGHNA, CDR2 YNFKEQ. The V end lost 1 base, the J end lost 3 bases, and 4 bases lay between the germline ends. The CDR3 is CASSQGGYEQYF. DNA for the CDR3: TGTGCCAGCAGCCAAGGAGGCTACGAGCAGTACTTC.

This clone turned up a few times. Given a much more abundant clone one base away, this may be a read error. The J gene is TRBJ2-7, the V gene TRBV5-4, with 8 bases matching TRBD1. CDR1 is SGHNT, CDR2 YYREEE, per germline (reference sequence). The CDR3 loop spans 14 amino acids. V trimming: 5 bases; J trimming: 2 bases; junction bases outside the gene matches: 6. For the CDR3, the DNA is TGTGCCAGCAGTGTCGGGACAGGCCCCTACGAGCAGTACTTC. It codes for CASSVGTGPYEQYF.

As regards this clone: This may come from a read error, since a much larger clone is one base off. This chain uses TRBV7-9 with TRBJ2-5; possibly TRBD1 for D (5 bases). Germline V gene sequence: CDR1 SEHNR, CDR2 FQNEAQ (reference sequence). V was cut by 4 bases and J by 5 bases, with 17 bases left in between. This CDR3 contains 15 residues. CDR3 sequence reads: CASSSIDRVMETQYF. The CDR3 DNA reads as TGTGCCAGCAGCTCGATAGACAGAGTAATGGAGACCCAGTACTTC.

This clone was counted between two and nine times. At one end, the junction sequence differs from germline, possibly due to a read error. This chain joins TRBV9 and TRBJ2-1, with D tentatively TRBD2 (6 bases). Germline lookup yields CDR1 SGDLS and CDR2 YYNGEE. CDR3 length: 19 residues. The DNA for the CDR3 is TGTGCCAGCACCGTAGGAGGGTTGGGTATCGCCCCCAGATACAATGAGCAGTTCTTC. Its translation is CASTVGGLGIAPRYNEQFF.

The sample holds many counts of this clone. V usage is TRBV6-2 or TRBV6-3 and J usage is TRBJ1-1; D gene uncertain. CDR3 length equals 15 residues. Germline V lookup: CDR1 MNHEY, CDR2 SVGEGT. Deletions cut 0 bases from V and 0 bases from J, with 8 bases between. The CDR3 bases are TGTGCCAGCAGTTACTCGGGAGCCTTGAACACTGAAGCTTTCTTT. This codes for CASSYSGALNTEAFF.

V is TRBV2 and J is TRBJ2-1; 7 nucleotides line up with TRBD2. Germline V gives CDR1 SNHLY, CDR2 FYNNEI. V lost 4 bases, J lost 4 bases, and 4 bases stayed unmatched. There are 14 residues in the CDR3. Written as DNA, the CDR3 is TGTGCCAGCAGTGGACTAGCCGATTACAATGAGCAGTTCTTC. This sequence encodes CASSGLADYNEQFF.

The table lists this clone with a few counts. V is TRBV15 and J is TRBJ2-3, with no clear D. V was shortened by 5 bases and J by 1 base, with 13 bases between the two germline ends. The CDR3 length is 15 residues. Germline V gene data show CDR1 as LNHNV and CDR2 as YYDKDF (reference sequence). The CDR3 reads CATSYDIRCTDTQYF. In DNA, the CDR3 is TGTGCCACCAGCTACGACATCCGTTGCACAGATACGCAGTATTTT.

This clone is medium-sized by share. CDR3 DNA: TGTGCCAGCAGTCCGTCTCTAGCTTACAATGAGCAGTTCTTC. The encoded protein is CASSPSLAYNEQFF. V gene TRBV28 combines with J gene TRBJ2-1, with a weak D call TRBD2 (5 bases). V was trimmed by 5 bases and J by 4 bases, leaving 12 bases between them. This CDR3 contains 14 residues. Germline V CDR1 and CDR2: MDHEN, SYDVKM.

V gene TRBV12-3 or TRBV12-4 combines with J gene TRBJ2-1; 7 positions agree with TRBD2. This CDR3 is 15 amino acids long. V lost 6 bases, J lost 2 bases, and 7 bases stayed unmatched. CDR3 loop: CASSEAGSTYNEQFF. In DNA, the CDR3 is TGTGCCAGCAGCGAAGCGGGGAGTACCTACAATGAGCAGTTCTTC.

Concerning this clone itself: This same CDR3 is encoded by further DNA sequences in the sample. J is TRBJ1-2 and V is TRBV20-1, with D hard to call. V lost 2 bases and J 4 bases, leaving 14 bases between the germline ends. This CDR3 comprises 14 residues. Looked up from germline, CDR1 is DFQATT and CDR2 is SNEGSKA (reference sequence). The CDR3 bases are TGCAGTGCTAGACTCGGTTTAGAGTCCTATGGCTACACCTTC. It yields the protein CSARLGLESYGYTF.

This clone was seen at least ten times. The J gene is TRBJ2-2, the V gene TRBV27; maybe TRBD2 (5 bases). Trimming left V 3 bases short and J 4 bases short, with 12 bases between. The CDR3 consists of 15 residues. Germline V gives CDR1 MNHEY, CDR2 SMNVEV (reference sequence). CDR3 region: CASSFSVDLTGELFF. Written as DNA, the CDR3 is TGTGCCAGCAGTTTTAGCGTAGACCTCACCGGGGAGCTGTTTTTT.

This clone was observed a handful of times. V and J are TRBV20-1 and TRBJ2-6; tentatively, D is TRBD2 (5 bases). The germline CDR1 and CDR2 sequences are DFQATT and SNEGSKA (reference sequence). V lost 0 bases and J 4 bases, leaving 10 bases between the germline ends. The CDR3 is 15 residues long. CDR3 amino acids: CSARDGGWGANVLTF. The CDR3 nucleotides read TGCAGTGCTAGAGATGGAGGCTGGGGGGCCAACGTCCTGACTTTC.

This clone was observed many times. J is TRBJ2-7 and V is TRBV4-1, with 7 nucleotides matching TRBD1. Per germline, CDR1 MGHRA and CDR2 YSYEKL. The CDR3 sequence is 14 residues long. The V segment lost 3 bases and the J segment 4 bases; nucleotides outside the gene matches: 6. In DNA, the CDR3 is TGCGCCAGCAGCCATCCAGGGGACAGTTACGAGCAGTACTTC. It specifies CASSHPGDSYEQYF.

This sequence joins TRBV6-1 and TRBJ2-7; D remains ambiguous. Germline V gene data show CDR1 as MNHNS and CDR2 as SASEGT. Trimming stripped 7 bases from V and 3 bases from J, with 13 bases between. The CDR3 is made up of 13 amino acids. In DNA, the CDR3 is TGTGCCAGCATCCCCGGTCTCGGCTACGAGCAGTACTTC. Its translation: CASIPGLGYEQYF.

The sample holds a few counts of this clone. The chain couples TRBV5-1 to TRBJ1-2; a weak D match, TRBD1 (6 bases). The CDR3 covers 13 residues. In germline, CDR1 is SGHRS, CDR2 YFSETQ. V was trimmed by 0 bases and J by 7 bases, leaving 10 bases between them. Here the CDR3 DNA reads TGCGCCAGCAGCTTGGAGGGGGGTTTTGGCTACACCTTC. It specifies CASSLEGGFGYTF.

This sequence joins TRBV6-5 and TRBJ1-5; 7 bases line up with TRBD1. V dropped 4 bases and J dropped 1; count of bases not matched to a gene: 4. There are 15 residues in the CDR3. Germline CDR1 MNHEY, CDR2 SVGAGI. The DNA of the CDR3 is TGTGCCAGCAGTTGGGGACAGTCGAGCAATCAGCCCCAGCATTTT. It encodes CASSWGQSSNQPQHF.

V is TRBV5-5 and J is TRBJ1-2; TRBD1 matches at 7 bases. The V segment lost 5 bases and the J segment 8 bases; nucleotides outside the gene matches: 9. The V gene's germline CDR1 is SGHKS and CDR2 YYEKEE (reference sequence). The CDR3 is made up of 13 amino acids. CDR3 sequence (DNA): TGTGCCAGCAGATTCGACAGGGTAGAGGGCTACACCTTC. Amino acid sequence: CASRFDRVEGYTF.

The genes are TRBV5-1 and TRBJ2-3; 7 bases fit TRBD2. CDR3 size: 17 residues. Trimming removed 1 base from V and 1 base from J; junction bases left unmatched: 9. Germline V gene data show CDR1 as SGHRS and CDR2 as YFSETQ. The CDR3 DNA follows: TGCGCCAGCAGCTTGACCGGGACTACCTACCGCACAGATACGCAGTATTTT. Its translation: CASSLTGTTYRTDTQYF.

In the case of this clone: An end of the junction differs from the germline gene, which may be a read error. The chain employs TRBV7-2 and TRBJ2-7, with D uncertain. The CDR3 is made up of 13 amino acids. The V gene's germline CDR1 is SGHTA and CDR2 FQGNSA. The CDR3 DNA follows: TGTGCCAGCAACTTAAACAGACCTTACGAGCAGTACTTC. Its translation: CASNLNRPYEQYF.

Worth noting for this clone: Sequence at one end of the junction differs from germline and may be a read error. This chain uses TRBV7-9 with TRBJ1-6, with 8 nucleotides matching TRBD1. Germline assignment: CDR1 SEHNR and CDR2 FQNEAQ (reference sequence). The CDR3 length is 15 residues. CDR3 bases: TGTGTCAGCAGCTTAGAGGGACAGGTTGGATCACCCCTCCACTTT. It encodes CVSSLEGQVGSPLHF. The variable domain in full, with the rest retrieved from reference TRBV7-9 and TRBJ1-6, is DTGVSQNPRHKITKRGQNVTFRCDPISEHNRLYWYRQTLGQGPEFLTYFQNEAQLEKSRLLSDRFSAERPKGSFSTLEIQRTEQGDSAMYLCVSSLEGQVGSPLHFGNGTRLTVT.

The table lists this clone with many counts. The chain couples TRBV2 to TRBJ2-4, with D unresolved. V was clipped by 6 bases and J by 0 bases, with 12 bases between them. Germline assignment: CDR1 SNHLY and CDR2 FYNNEI. The CDR3 spans 15 residues. The CDR3: CASSGFLLAKNIQYF. The CDR3 bases are TGTGCCAGCAGCGGGTTCCTACTAGCCAAAAACATTCAGTACTTC.

This clone showed up many times. The V gene is TRBV25-1, the J gene TRBJ2-3; 9 nucleotides line up with TRBD2. CDR1 MGHDK and CDR2 SYGVNS come from the germline V gene. Losses at the gene ends were 4 bases for V and 0 bases for J; bases not matched to a gene: 2. The CDR3 contains 15 residues. The CDR3 sequence: CASSASGNSTDTQYF. Written as DNA, the CDR3 is TGTGCCAGCAGTGCTAGCGGGAATAGCACAGATACGCAGTATTTT.

This clone is medium-sized in the sample. The J gene is TRBJ2-7, the V gene TRBV6-1; D ambiguous. CDR3 length: 16 amino acids. CDR1 and CDR2 (germline): MNHNS, SASEGT. V was cut by 6 bases and J by 3 bases, with 21 bases left in between. CDR3 DNA sequence: TGTGCCAGCAGGGTCGGCGGACGTTTAAATGGCTACGAGCAGTACTTC. Protein product: CASRVGGRLNGYEQYF.

This clone was recorded a few times. V gene TRBV19 combines with J gene TRBJ2-1; D ambiguous. In germline, CDR1 is LNHDA, CDR2 SQIVND (reference sequence). The CDR3 runs to 15 residues. Trimming took 5 bases from V and 2 from J, leaving 13 bases between them. CDR3 DNA: TGTGCCAGTAGTGGCTCAGACGGCGCCTACAATGAGCAGTTCTTC. It translates to CASSGSDGAYNEQFF. The variable domain in full, with the rest retrieved from reference TRBV19 and TRBJ2-1, is DGGITQSPKYLFRKEGQNVTLSCEQNLNHDAMYWYRQDPGQGLRLIYYSQIVNDFQKGDIAEGYSVSREKKESFPLTVTSAQKNPTAFYLCASSGSDGAYNEQFFGPGTRLTVL.

This clone was seen repeatedly, ten times or more. A much larger clone sits a single nucleotide away, making a read error possible. The chain recombines TRBV2 with TRBJ1-4; D is uncertain. V gave up 5 bases and J gave up 8 bases, with 18 bases separating them. The germline CDR1 and CDR2 sequences are SNHLY and FYNNEI. CDR3 length equals 15 residues. CDR3 in amino acids: CASSLVVPPDEKLFF. The CDR3 region has the DNA TGTGCCAGCAGTCTAGTCGTCCCCCCTGACGAAAAACTGTTTTTT.